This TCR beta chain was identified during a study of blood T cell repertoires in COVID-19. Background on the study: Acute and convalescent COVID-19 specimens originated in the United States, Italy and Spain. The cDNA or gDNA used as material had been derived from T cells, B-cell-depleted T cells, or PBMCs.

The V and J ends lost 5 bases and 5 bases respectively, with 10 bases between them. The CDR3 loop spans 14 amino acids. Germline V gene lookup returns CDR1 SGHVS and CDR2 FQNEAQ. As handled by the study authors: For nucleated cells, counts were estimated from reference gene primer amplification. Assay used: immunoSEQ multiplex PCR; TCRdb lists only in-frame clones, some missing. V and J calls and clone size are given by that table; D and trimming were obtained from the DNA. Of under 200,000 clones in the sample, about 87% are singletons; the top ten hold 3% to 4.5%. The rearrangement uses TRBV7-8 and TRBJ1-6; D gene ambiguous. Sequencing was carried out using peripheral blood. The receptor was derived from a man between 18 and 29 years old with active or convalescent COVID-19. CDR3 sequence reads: CASSGTYHNSPLHF. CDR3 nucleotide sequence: TGTGCCAGCAGCGGCACGTACCATAATTCACCCCTCCACTTT.